This T cell receptor beta chain was profiled in a study of blood T cell repertoires in COVID-19. Across the whole study: Whether acute or convalescent, the COVID-19 samples came from the United States, Italy and Spain. T cells, B-cell-depleted T cells, or PBMCs supplied cDNA or gDNA.

The CDR3 runs 19 residues. The V gene's germline CDR1 is LGHDT and CDR2 YNNKEL (reference sequence). V dropped 4 bases and J dropped 1; count of bases not matched to a gene: 19. Per the study methods: It was from reference gene primer amplification that nucleated cell counts were estimated. The assay was immunoSEQ multiplex PCR, and TCRdb's table has in-frame clones only and misses some. Clone size and V and J calls were adopted from that table, with D and trimming inferred from the DNA. Of approximately 97,000 clones in the sample, about 86% were seen once. The chain links TRBV3-1 (or the pseudogene TRBV3-2) to TRBJ2-7, with 7 nucleotides matching TRBD1. The sequence was obtained from a man aged 50-59 years with COVID-19, enrolled during active disease. The sequenced sample was peripheral blood. CDR3 bases: TGTGCCAGCAGCCGACCGATTCAAGTCTACAGGGGATTTTCCTACGAGCAGTACTTC. It specifies CASSRPIQVYRGFSYEQYF.